This T cell receptor beta chain emerged from a study of blood T cell repertoires in COVID-19. Study-level information: The United States, Italy and Spain supplied acute and convalescent COVID-19 samples.

Enrolment of Seattle patients took place during active infection, and they were followed longitudinally. Sequenced by immunoSEQ multiplex PCR; TCRdb stores in-frame clones only, minus some. The top ten hold approximately 12% of the sample, which has about 270,000 clones, roughly nine tenths seen once. In germline, CDR1 is GTSNPN, CDR2 SVGIG (reference sequence). The CDR3 is made up of 15 amino acids. Trimming took 4 bases from V and 8 from J; bases not matched to a gene: 12. This clonotype originated in a woman aged 25 to 45 with COVID-19, enrolled during active disease. Material: peripheral blood. The chain links TRBV30 to TRBJ1-2, with TRBD1 matching over 11 bases. CDR3: CAWKSGGTGGLGYTF. In DNA form, the CDR3 reads TGTGCCTGGAAGTCAGGGGGGACAGGGGGATTAGGCTACACCTTC.